Shown below are 20 T cell receptor beta chains from a single sample sequenced in a study of human T cells and chemical hapten exposure. The sample's time point: patch test 1, 2 weeks after DPC sensitization. Treatment indicated: therapeutic diphenylcyclopropenone sensitization with weekly scalp DPC. TCRdb processed the RACE reads anew with MiXCR; each CDR3 protein has one entry. Among around 190,000 distinct CDR3 sequences, about 20% were seen once, and the ten largest hold about 7%. The sample consisted of whole blood, taken in connection with sensitization to the hapten diphenylcyclopropenone (DPC). The receptors were gathered from a woman aged 45-59 years with alopecia areata. Some clones in this sample may be carry-over from other donors' samples.

This clonotype was seen more than once but under ten times. V usage is TRBV3-1 and J usage is TRBJ2-5; unclear D gene. CDR1 and CDR2 from the germline V gene are LGHDT and YNNKEL (reference sequence). The V end was cut by 0 bases, the J end by 1 base, with 15 bases between. The CDR3 runs 17 residues. The CDR3 DNA follows: TGTGCCAGCAGCCAAGATACGACGGCGACACTCCAAGAGACCCAGTACTTC. This codes for CASSQDTTATLQETQYF.

This clonotype has only a few counts. The chain is built from TRBV7-7 and TRBJ2-5, with 8 bases aligning to TRBD2. J lost 4 bases, V lost 5 bases, and 6 bases had no gene match. Germline lookup yields CDR1 SSHAT and CDR2 FNYEAQ (reference sequence). CDR3 length: 14 amino acids. CDR3 sequence: CASSPGTRGETQYF. For the CDR3, the DNA is TGTGCCAGCAGCCCCGGGACTAGAGGAGAGACCCAGTACTTC.

This chain uses TRBV5-1 with TRBJ1-4; no clear D gene. This CDR3 has 15 residues. Germline V lookup: CDR1 SGHRS, CDR2 YFSETQ. The V end was cut by 1 base, the J end by 4 bases, with 11 bases between. CDR3 sequence (DNA): TGCGCCAGCAGCTTGCGAGGAGGGCATAATGAAAAACTGTTTTTT. Its protein product is CASSLRGGHNEKLFF.

The J gene is TRBJ2-7, the V gene TRBV5-1; TRBD1 agrees at 7 bases. The CDR3 is made up of 15 amino acids. The V and J ends lost 4 bases and 2 bases, in that order; junction bases with no gene match: 9. Per the germline V gene, CDR1 is SGHRS and CDR2 is YFSETQ. The CDR3 loop reads CASSDRQGGAYEQYF. The CDR3 nucleotides are TGCGCCAGCAGCGACCGACAGGGCGGCGCCTACGAGCAGTACTTC. Variable domain in full (rest from reference TRBV5-1 and TRBJ2-7): KAGVTQTPRYLIKTRGQQVTLSCSPISGHRSVSWYQQTPGQGLQFLFEYFSETQRNKGNFPGRFSGRQFSNSRSEMNVSTLELGDSALYLCASSDRQGGAYEQYFGPGTRLTVT.

This clonotype was detected many times. This chain uses TRBV12-3 or TRBV12-4 with TRBJ2-1; 11 positions match TRBD2. V trimming: 3 bases; J trimming: 4 bases; junction bases outside the gene matches: 2. CDR3 length: 15 residues. CDR3 in amino acids: CASSFSGRAYNEQFF. Written as DNA, the CDR3 is TGTGCCAGCAGTTTTAGCGGGAGGGCGTACAATGAGCAGTTCTTC.

In this sample, this clonotype turned up once. This sequence joins TRBV7-2 and TRBJ2-1, with 9 bases lining up with TRBD2. The J segment lost 6 bases and the V segment lost 2 bases, leaving 5 bases of the junction unmatched. The CDR3 extends over 15 amino acids. Germline V gene lookup returns CDR1 SGHTA and CDR2 FQGNSA. Here the CDR3 reads CASSLLSGSGNEQFF. The CDR3 DNA follows: TGTGCCAGCAGCTTACTTAGCGGGAGTGGCAATGAGCAGTTCTTC.

The chain uses TRBV5-1 and TRBJ2-1; 8 nucleotides align to TRBD2. The CDR3 sequence is 15 residues long. Germline V gene sequence: CDR1 SGHRS, CDR2 YFSETQ. After removal of 7 bases from V and 2 bases from J, the junction contained 8 bases not matched to a gene. CDR3 in DNA: TGCGCCAGCGGTAGAGCGGGAGCAGCCTACAATGAGCAGTTCTTC. Amino acid sequence: CASGRAGAAYNEQFF.

This clonotype was counted at least ten times. The CDR3 protein is CASSLTSGRSGANVLTF. As DNA, the CDR3 is TGTGCCAGCAGTTTAACTAGCGGGAGATCTGGGGCCAACGTCCTGACTTTC. The chain joins TRBV27 to TRBJ2-6; the match to TRBD2 covers 11 bases. The CDR3 loop spans 17 amino acids. After removal of 2 bases from V and 1 base from J, the junction contained 1 base not matched to a gene. Per germline, CDR1 MNHEY and CDR2 SMNVEV (reference sequence).

The chain combines TRBV2 with TRBJ1-1; 7 bases align to TRBD1. Unmatched junction bases numbered 13, after V lost 8 bases and J lost 1 base. The CDR3 totals 16 residues. Germline V lookup: CDR1 SNHLY, CDR2 FYNNEI. For the CDR3, the DNA is TGTGCCAGCCAAACCGAAAAACAGGGGAAGAACACTGAAGCTTTCTTT. Protein: CASQTEKQGKNTEAFF.

This chain links TRBV6-1 with TRBJ1-1; D is unclear. Trimming pared 4 bases from V and 8 bases from J, leaving 11 bases between. Germline-derived CDR1 and CDR2 are MNHNS and SASEGT. This CDR3 spans 12 amino acids. CDR3 sequence (DNA): TGTGCCAGCAGTGTCCAAGGGAGGGAAGCTTTCTTT. Translated, it gives CASSVQGREAFF.

This clonotype was recorded a few times. The genes are TRBV21-1 and TRBJ1-2; TRBD1, as called in the table, went unchecked against the DNA. TRBV21-1 represents a pseudogene. This CDR3 is 15 amino acids long. The CDR3 bases are TGTGCCAGCAGCAAGTTGGGGGGTGCCAACTATGGCTACACCTTC. This encodes CASSKLGGANYGYTF.

This clonotype has more than one count but fewer than ten. The chain carries TRBV11-2 and TRBJ2-7, with D perhaps TRBD2 (5 bases). This CDR3 is 15 amino acids long. The germline V gene encodes CDR1 SGHAT and CDR2 FQNNGV. Trimming left V 5 bases short and J 2 bases short, with 16 bases between. The CDR3, as DNA: TGTGCCAGCAGCATAGTCGGACTCGGAACCTACGAGCAGTACTTC. The encoded protein is CASSIVGLGTYEQYF.

The chain joins TRBV20-1 to TRBJ2-1; D gene uncertain. The germline V and J ends were trimmed by 5 bases and 3 bases, with 17 bases remaining between them. The CDR3 consists of 15 residues. Per germline, CDR1 DFQATT and CDR2 SNEGSKA (reference sequence). The CDR3 here is CSAGAPNFLYNEQFF. Here the CDR3 DNA reads TGCAGTGCTGGAGCACCTAACTTCCTCTACAATGAGCAGTTCTTC.

There are a few counts of this clonotype. The chain combines TRBV29-1 with TRBJ2-1; 8 bases align to TRBD1. J gave up 9 bases and V 7 bases, and 11 bases lay outside the gene matches. CDR1 is SQVTM and CDR2 is ANQGSEA in the germline V gene. This CDR3 comprises 13 residues. CDR3 residues: CSARTGQRGEQFF. CDR3 sequence (DNA): TGCAGCGCCCGGACAGGGCAGAGGGGTGAGCAGTTCTTC.

V is TRBV27 and J is TRBJ1-2; TRBD1 matches 10 bases. Germline CDR1 and CDR2: MNHEY and SMNVEV (reference sequence). Unmatched junction bases numbered 9, after V lost 6 bases and J lost 5 bases. The CDR3 spans 15 residues. CDR3 coding DNA: TGTGCCAGCAGGACAGGGGGCGACGGGTTGTATGGCTACACCTTC. Its translation is CASRTGGDGLYGYTF.

The chain uses TRBV7-2 and TRBJ2-5, with D maybe TRBD1 (6 bases). The germline V gene has CDR1 SGHTA and CDR2 FQGNSA. Trimming shortened V by 5 bases and J by 4 bases, and 14 bases separated the two germline ends. The length of the CDR3 is 14 residues. Written as DNA, the CDR3 is TGTGCCAGCAGCCCAGGGGTTTGGGGAGAGACCCAGTACTTC. Amino acid sequence: CASSPGVWGETQYF.

The chain uses TRBV5-4 and TRBJ2-1; D is unclear. CDR3 size: 14 residues. The V end lost 4 bases, the J end lost 2 bases, and 10 bases lay between the germline ends. Germline CDR1 SGHNT, CDR2 YYREEE (reference sequence). The CDR3 nucleotides are TGTGCCAGCAGCAGGGAACAAGCCTACAATGAGCAGTTCTTC. Translation: CASSREQAYNEQFF.

The CDR3 DNA reads as TGTGCCAGCTCACCACAACAGAATAGCAATCAGCCCCAGCATTTT. Amino acids: CASSPQQNSNQPQHF. The V call is TRBV18, the J call TRBJ1-5, with no clear D. Trimming pared 1 base from V and 0 bases from J, leaving 7 bases between. Germline CDR1 is KGHSH and CDR2 is LQKENI. The CDR3 spans 15 residues.

This clonotype was counted a few times. The J gene is TRBJ2-3, the V gene TRBV15; D ambiguous. Trimming stripped 11 bases from V and 1 base from J, with 10 bases between. The CDR3 extends over 12 amino acids. Germline CDR1 LNHNV, CDR2 YYDKDF (reference sequence). The CDR3 here is CARVQGTDTQYF. DNA for the CDR3: TGTGCCCGAGTTCAGGGCACAGATACGCAGTATTTT.

This clonotype has more than one count but fewer than ten. This chain connects TRBV27 to TRBJ1-6, with D possibly being TRBD1 (5 bases). V gave up 5 bases and J gave up 0 bases, with 11 bases separating them. Germline values: CDR1 MNHEY, CDR2 SMNVEV (reference sequence). The CDR3 has 16 residues. The CDR3 region has the DNA TGTGCCAGCAGTAGGGACCGGAGCTCCTATAATTCACCCCTCCACTTT. The encoded protein is CASSRDRSSYNSPLHF.